What follows is one TCR beta chain and its context. There are a few counts of this clone. Its antigen remains undetermined. Base qualities are not recorded, but no much larger clone differs from it by a single base. In total, about 650 healthy bone marrow donors made up the cohort. At the time of sampling, every cohort member was nominally healthy, though immune exposures that went unrecorded were likely present. The donor tested CMV seropositive and was one of the 289 seropositive cohort members. A peripheral blood sample was provided by each donor, and peripheral blood mononuclear cells were used for TCR beta sequencing. The Qiagen DNeasy Blood Extraction Kit was used to extract genomic DNA from the blood cell samples. This sample stems from a study of cytomegalovirus exposure and HLA in healthy donors (dated by TCRdb to 2016 to 2017). For context, the study as a whole: According to an earlier analysis of 550 to 750 of the donors, about 179 million T cells yielded some 110 million unique TCR beta sequences and less than 300 Gb of sequence data. Alongside the repertoire data, information on donor age, sex, ethnicity and CMV serostatus was compiled. Class I and class II HLA loci were covered by the typing at four-digit resolution. In a later analysis, previously published TCR beta repertoires from 670 or so donors were re-analyzed and high-resolution HLA genotyping was added so that TCR occurrence patterns could be studied. High-throughput TCR immunosequencing, statistical association of individual TCRs with disease status, and machine learning were combined to predict cytomegalovirus infection status. In an earlier analysis of 587 of the donors, high-throughput TCR beta sequencing was used to judge whether each TCR beta V gene segment behaved as functional or pseudogenic. Five DR-DQ haplotypes were treated as single units for association and clustering because of strong linkage in the cohort. In addition to the first cohort of 666 subjects, a separate validation cohort of 120 different subjects was used. The study aimed to test whether signatures of past pathogen exposure could be identified by cataloging public T cell receptors. Among roughly 400 genotyped donors of the cohort, an average of about 240,000 unique TCR beta nucleotide sequences was sequenced per donor, of which 15% to 20% were non-productive. In the later analysis, no new phenotypic data were used to find candidate immune exposures; instead, reliance was placed on TCR beta sequences and their occurrence across donors. An early release covering just under 650 HLA-typed donors comprised 300 to 350 gigabases of sequencing data and tens of millions of unique TCR sequences. All discovery cohort repertoires had been generated on a single sequencing platform. The number of donors typed differed by locus, with roughly 629-640 for A, B, C, DRB1 and DQB1, approximately 500 for DQA1, over 600 for DPA1, and 472 for DPB1. Of the approximately 400 genotyped donors, 81% were placed in the genetic ancestry cluster associated with self-reported Caucasian donors. A later genetic analysis took genome-wide SNP genotypes for 398 of the 666 donors and used that subset as a discovery cohort. The T cell repertoires of 666 subjects were profiled by immunosequencing and related to cytomegalovirus serostatus.

Reading from cysteine to phenylalanine, the CDR3 counts 16 amino acids. Only the CDR3 DNA stays, 48 bases, in frame from base 1. The germline V and J ends show losses of 4 bases and 7 bases respectively, and no gene match explains 10 bases of the junction. The germline V gene (reference sequence) supplies CDR1 LNHDA and CDR2 SQIVND. Results and caveats for the whole study, not just this receptor: Linkage disequilibrium might explain the correlated functional status among segregating V segments, but an unknown experimental factor could not be ruled out. A later analysis found that HLA-associated TCR beta chains were more clonally expanded and had lower generation probabilities than equally common non-associated chains. The authors suggested that the approach could potentially be generalized to other disease states and immunological phenotypes. A further reported finding was that TCR beta sequences accurately predicted the HLA-A and HLA-B alleles for most subjects in the first cohort. The classifier was reported to diagnose cytomegalovirus status with high specificity and sensitivity in both the original and validation cohorts. For the cohort, immune exposure information was limited to CMV serostatus. A group of highly shared sequence variants was considered likely to be a technical artifact of the sequencing pipeline. Most TCR sequences were seen in very few donors, while some public TCRs were found in many individuals. At a false discovery rate of 0.05, a later analysis linked 16,951 TCR beta sequences to specific HLA alleles. Because HLA typing was missing for some donors at each locus, association tests included only the typed subset. A later analysis found that TCR association rates varied across HLA loci, with DRB1 alleles showing the most associated TCRs and HLA-C alleles the fewest. Broadly in line with IMGT annotations, most TCR beta V segments showed up in productive rearrangements about 87% or about 30% of the time in an earlier analysis of under 700 of the donors. Strong co-occurrence of HLA alleles, especially DR and DQ, made assigning TCR associations to individual alleles difficult. According to a later analysis, most CMV-associated TCR beta chains appeared to be HLA-restricted, and the HLA associations seemed to be driven largely by CMV exposure. According to a later analysis, parvovirus B19, influenza, CMV and Epstein-Barr virus appeared linked to several top co-occurrence clusters. A later genetic analysis reported fewer N-insertions in productive TCRs among donors in an Asian-associated ancestry cluster than the approximately 700-donor mean. Because the 87-base-pair reads could not distinguish some IMGT-functional V segments, including TRBV6-2 and TRBV6-3, those segments were excluded. An association between a missense DCLRE1C variant and V-gene and J-gene trimming of TCR beta chains was found in a later genetic analysis and replicated in an independent cohort. A few of the identified cytomegalovirus-associated TCR beta chains were confirmed in vitro to be specific for cytomegalovirus antigens. Fewer than 20 rarely observed V segments, including chromosome 9 orphons, were excluded from the earlier analysis of approximately 500 of the donors because counts were too low. The study listed 164 TCR beta chains as associated with cytomegalovirus. Presence/absence analyses assumed roughly uniform sequencing depth across donors, an assumption that may not hold. In this cohort, only TCR beta chains were sequenced, and detectable features were limited by the absence of alpha or paired-chain data.

Preparation of the library involved the immunoSEQ multiplex PCR assay. For the multiplex PCR, a mixture combining 60 forward primers for TCR Vbeta segments and 13 reverse primers for TCR Jbeta segments was used. The CDR3 region of rearranged TCR beta genes was amplified from genomic DNA by a multiplex PCR assay. The amplified TCR beta libraries were sequenced on the Illumina HiSeq System as 87-base-pair reads. As for the original processing: A later analysis counted tens of millions of unique TCR beta chains across the 666 repertoires, and roughly 11 million of these chains were shared by at least two donors. To remove PCR and sequencing errors, raw reads were error-corrected and collapsed into unique sequences using a nearest-neighbor algorithm that merged closely related sequences. Alignment of CDR3 sequences to IMGT reference sequences was used to assign V, D and J gene segments. For a sequence to be retained, a match of at least six nucleotides to both a V gene segment and a J gene segment was required. Rearrangements were classified as productive when the CDR3 lacked stop codons and remained in frame with V and J, and all other rearrangements were classified as non-productive. Following IMGT convention, CDR3 was defined as the stretch from the second conserved V-encoded cysteine to the conserved J-encoded phenylalanine. In an earlier analysis of roughly 610 of the donors, sequences lacking an unambiguous match to a single V gene segment were excluded. In an earlier analysis of some 590 of the donors, a V segment was called functional when productive rearrangements were above 56.7%, and segregating when the standard deviation between donors exceeded 5%. A statistical classification framework was built to diagnose cytomegalovirus status from the catalog of TCR beta chain sequences. In a later analysis, TCR nucleotide sequences were compared against IMGT/GENE-DB human TR gene sequences so that V and J genes could be assigned. In a later analysis, CDR3 sequences and most-parsimonious VDJ recombination scenarios were assigned using the TCRdist pipeline. In a later analysis, every TCR beta chain was defined by the combination of its CDR3 amino acid sequence and its V-gene family, and reads without a unique V-gene family were dropped. As a way to deal with suspected cross-contamination and a sequencing artifact, a later analysis dropped hundreds of nucleotide sequences that were highly shared and had low generation probability. For each public chain, a later analysis derived a clonal expansion index from normalized ranks of inferred template counts within each repertoire. Generation probabilities in a later analysis came from a VDJ recombination model fitted to out-of-frame rearrangements, and those results were checked against IGoR. In a later analysis, TCR-TCR, TCR-HLA and TCR-CMV co-occurrence was scored with hypergeometric tests, and a repertoire-size bias correction was applied to TCR pairs. A later analysis estimated false discovery rates by permuting HLA or CMV assignments 20 times. In a later analysis, co-occurring TCRs were grouped using DBSCAN, and TCRdist sequence similarity was added for clustering within HLA-allele-positive subsets. Co-occurrence clustering excluded repertoires with fewer than 30,000 or more than 120,000 public chains, plus five with anomalous nucleotide sharing. Entries here come from immuneACCESS through TCRdb and include only in-frame sequences with V and J called. Some clones fail to appear in such tables; in the studies checked, an unresolved V gene covers under half of the shortfall, and the cause of the remainder is unknown. Clone size and the V and J calls come from that table; the DNA yielded D and trimming. This sample is represented by nearly 110,000 clones; more than 75% of them were singletons. The ten largest account for roughly 6.5% of the sample.

This TCR derives from a woman between 50 and 59 years old in good health and CMV-seropositive. What was sequenced was PBMCs. The V and J segments used are TRBV19 and TRBJ1-6, with TRBD1 matching 7 junction bases. The CDR3 protein sequence reads: CASSTEPQGRNSPLHF. The DNA sequence reads TGTGCCAGTAGTACCGAACCACAGGGGCGGAATTCACCCCTCCACTTT.